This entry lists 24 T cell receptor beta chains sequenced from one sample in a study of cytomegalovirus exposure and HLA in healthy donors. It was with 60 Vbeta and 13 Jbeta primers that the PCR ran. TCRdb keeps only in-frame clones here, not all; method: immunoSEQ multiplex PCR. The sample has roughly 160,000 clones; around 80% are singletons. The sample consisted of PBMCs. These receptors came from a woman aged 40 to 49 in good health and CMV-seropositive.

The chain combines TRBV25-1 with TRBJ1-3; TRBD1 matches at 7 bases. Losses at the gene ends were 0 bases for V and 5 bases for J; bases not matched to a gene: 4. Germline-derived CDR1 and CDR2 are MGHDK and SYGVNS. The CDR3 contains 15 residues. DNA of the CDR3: TGTGCCAGCAGTGAATATACAGGGGCGAGAAACACCATATATTTT. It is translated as CASSEYTGARNTIYF.

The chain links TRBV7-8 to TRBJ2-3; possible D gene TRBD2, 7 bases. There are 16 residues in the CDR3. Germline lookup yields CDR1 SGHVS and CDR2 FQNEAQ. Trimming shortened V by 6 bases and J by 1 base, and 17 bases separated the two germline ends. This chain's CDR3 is CASSLQGRVGTDTQYF. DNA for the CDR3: TGTGCCAGCAGTTTGCAGGGGAGGGTCGGCACAGATACGCAGTATTTT.

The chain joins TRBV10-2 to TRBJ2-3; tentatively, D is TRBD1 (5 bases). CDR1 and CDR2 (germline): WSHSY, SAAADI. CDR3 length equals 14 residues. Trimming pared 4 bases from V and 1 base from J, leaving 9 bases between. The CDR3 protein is CASSVGQRTDTQYF. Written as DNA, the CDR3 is TGCGCCAGCAGTGTGGGGCAGCGCACAGATACGCAGTATTTT.

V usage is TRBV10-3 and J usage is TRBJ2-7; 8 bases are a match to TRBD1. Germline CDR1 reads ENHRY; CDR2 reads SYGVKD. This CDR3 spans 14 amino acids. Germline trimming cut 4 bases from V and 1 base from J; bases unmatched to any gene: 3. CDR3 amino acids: CAISGGQGSYEQYF. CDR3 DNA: TGTGCCATCAGTGGTGGACAGGGTTCCTACGAGCAGTACTTC.

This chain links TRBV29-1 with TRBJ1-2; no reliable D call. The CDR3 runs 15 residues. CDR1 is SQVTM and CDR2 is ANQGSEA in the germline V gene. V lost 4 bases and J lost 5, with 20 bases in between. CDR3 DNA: TGCAGCGTTGTTATGGAGTCCCCACAATATTATGGCTACACCTTC. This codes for CSVVMESPQYYGYTF.

As DNA, the CDR3 is TGTGCCAGCAGCTTACTGGGGCACTCGAACACTGAAGCTTTCTTT. Translating gives CASSLLGHSNTEAFF. The chain uses TRBV11-2 and TRBJ1-1, with D possibly TRBD1 on 5 matching bases. V dropped 2 bases and J dropped 1 base, with 11 bases sitting between them. This CDR3 comprises 15 residues. Germline CDR1 SGHAT, CDR2 FQNNGV.

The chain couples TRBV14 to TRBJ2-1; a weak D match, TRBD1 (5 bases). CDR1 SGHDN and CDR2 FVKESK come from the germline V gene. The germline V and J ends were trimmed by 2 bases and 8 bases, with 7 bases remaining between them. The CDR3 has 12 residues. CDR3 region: CASSQSGHEQFF. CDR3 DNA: TGTGCCAGCAGCCAATCAGGGCATGAGCAGTTCTTC.

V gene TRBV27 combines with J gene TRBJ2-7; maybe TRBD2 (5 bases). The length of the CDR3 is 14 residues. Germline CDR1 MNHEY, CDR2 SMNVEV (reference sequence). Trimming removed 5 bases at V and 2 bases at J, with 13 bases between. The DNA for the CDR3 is TGTGCCAGCAGTACGAGAGGAGGACCCTACGAGCAGTACTTC. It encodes CASSTRGGPYEQYF.

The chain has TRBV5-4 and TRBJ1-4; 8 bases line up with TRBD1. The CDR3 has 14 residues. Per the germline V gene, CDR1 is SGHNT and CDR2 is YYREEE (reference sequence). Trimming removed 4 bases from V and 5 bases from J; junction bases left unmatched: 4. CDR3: CASSAQGVNEKLFF. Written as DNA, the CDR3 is TGTGCCAGCAGCGCACAGGGGGTAAATGAAAAACTGTTTTTT.

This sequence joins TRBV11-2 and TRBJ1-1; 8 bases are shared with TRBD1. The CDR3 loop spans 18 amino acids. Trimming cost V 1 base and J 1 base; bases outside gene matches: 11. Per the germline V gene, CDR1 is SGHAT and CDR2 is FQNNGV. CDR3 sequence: CASSLVPRGTGQNTEAFF. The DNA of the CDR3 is TGTGCCAGCAGCTTAGTCCCCCGCGGGACAGGCCAGAACACTGAAGCTTTCTTT. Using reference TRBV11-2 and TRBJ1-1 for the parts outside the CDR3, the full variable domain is EAGVAQSPRYKIIEKRQSVAFWCNPISGHATLYWYQQILGQGPKLLIQFQNNGVVDDSQLPKDRFSAERLKGVDSTLKIQPAKLEDSAVYLCASSLVPRGTGQNTEAFFGQGTRLTVV.

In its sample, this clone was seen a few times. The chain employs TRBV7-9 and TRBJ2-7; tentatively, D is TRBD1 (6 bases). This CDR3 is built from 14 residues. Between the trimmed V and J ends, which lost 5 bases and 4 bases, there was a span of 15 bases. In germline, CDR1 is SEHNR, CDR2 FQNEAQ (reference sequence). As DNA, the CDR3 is TGTGCCAGCAGCCCCGCAGGGACATGGTACGAGCAGTACTTC. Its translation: CASSPAGTWYEQYF.

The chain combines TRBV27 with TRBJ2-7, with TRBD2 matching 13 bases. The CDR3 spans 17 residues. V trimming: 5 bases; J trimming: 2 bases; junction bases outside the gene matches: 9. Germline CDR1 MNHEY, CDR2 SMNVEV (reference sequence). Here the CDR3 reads CASSMRTSGRGPYEQYF. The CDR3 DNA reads TGTGCCAGCAGTATGAGGACTAGCGGGAGAGGCCCCTACGAGCAGTACTTC.

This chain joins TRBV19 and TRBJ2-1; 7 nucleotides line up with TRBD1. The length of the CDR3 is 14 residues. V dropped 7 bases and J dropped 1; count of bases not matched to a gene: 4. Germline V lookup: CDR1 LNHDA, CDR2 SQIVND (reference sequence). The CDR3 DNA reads TGTGCCAGTACTTTGACAGGGTCCTACAATGAGCAGTTCTTC. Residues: CASTLTGSYNEQFF. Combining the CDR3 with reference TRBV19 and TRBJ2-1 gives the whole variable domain DGGITQSPKYLFRKEGQNVTLSCEQNLNHDAMYWYRQDPGQGLRLIYYSQIVNDFQKGDIAEGYSVSREKKESFPLTVTSAQKNPTAFYLCASTLTGSYNEQFFGPGTRLTVL.

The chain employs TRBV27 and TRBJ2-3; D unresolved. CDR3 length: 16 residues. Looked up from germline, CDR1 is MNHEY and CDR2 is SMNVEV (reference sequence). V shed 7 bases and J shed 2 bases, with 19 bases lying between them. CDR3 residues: CASTSVWRTTTDTQYF. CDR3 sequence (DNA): TGTGCCAGCACAAGTGTGTGGAGAACCACCACAGATACGCAGTATTTT.

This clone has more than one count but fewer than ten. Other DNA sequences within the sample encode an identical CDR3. The CDR3 loop is CASSVEDQGLYEQYF. The CDR3 DNA sequence: TGTGCCAGCAGCGTAGAGGACCAGGGACTTTACGAGCAGTACTTC. The chain employs TRBV9 and TRBJ2-7; D might be TRBD2 (6 bases). Germline values: CDR1 SGDLS, CDR2 YYNGEE. The CDR3 length is 15 residues. The ends were cut back, 0 bases at V and 4 bases at J, with 14 bases in the middle.

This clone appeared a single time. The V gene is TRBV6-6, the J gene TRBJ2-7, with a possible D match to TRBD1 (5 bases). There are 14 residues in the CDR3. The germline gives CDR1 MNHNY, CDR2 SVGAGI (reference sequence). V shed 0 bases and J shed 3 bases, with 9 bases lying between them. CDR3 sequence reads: CASSYSLQGYEQYF. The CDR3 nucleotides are TGTGCCAGCAGTTACTCGCTGCAGGGCTACGAGCAGTACTTC.

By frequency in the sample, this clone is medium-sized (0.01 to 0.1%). CDR3 sequence: CASSTMNTEAFF. The CDR3 DNA sequence: TGTGCCAGCAGTACAATGAACACTGAAGCTTTCTTT. The V call is TRBV6-1, the J call TRBJ1-1; no clear D gene. Germline CDR1 and CDR2: MNHNS and SASEGT. V was cut by 5 bases and J by 0 bases, with 4 bases left in between. The CDR3 runs to 12 residues.

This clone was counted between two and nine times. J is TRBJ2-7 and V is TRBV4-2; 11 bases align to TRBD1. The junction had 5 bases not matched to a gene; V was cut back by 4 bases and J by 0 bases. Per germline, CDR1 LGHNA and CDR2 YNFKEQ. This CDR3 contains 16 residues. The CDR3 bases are TGTGCCAGCAGCCCCCCCGGGACAGGGGGCTCCTACGAGCAGTACTTC. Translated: CASSPPGTGGSYEQYF.

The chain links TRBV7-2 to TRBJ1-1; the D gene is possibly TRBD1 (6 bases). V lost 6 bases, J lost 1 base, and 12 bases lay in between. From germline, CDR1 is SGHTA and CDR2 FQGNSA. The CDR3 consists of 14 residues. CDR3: CASRKQQGNTEAFF. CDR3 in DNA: TGTGCCAGCAGAAAACAACAGGGGAACACTGAAGCTTTCTTT. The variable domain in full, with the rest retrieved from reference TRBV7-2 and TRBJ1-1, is GAGVSQSPSNKVTEKGKDVELRCDPISGHTALYWYRQSLGQGLEFLIYFQGNSAPDKSGLPSDRFSAERTGGSVSTLTIQRTQQEDSAVYLCASRKQQGNTEAFFGQGTRLTVV.

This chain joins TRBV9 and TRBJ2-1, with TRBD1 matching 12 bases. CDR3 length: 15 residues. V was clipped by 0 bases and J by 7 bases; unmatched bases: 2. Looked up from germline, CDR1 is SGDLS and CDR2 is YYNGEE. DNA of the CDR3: TGTGCCAGCAGCGTAGCGGGACAGGGGGCTAATGAGCAGTTCTTC. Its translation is CASSVAGQGANEQFF.

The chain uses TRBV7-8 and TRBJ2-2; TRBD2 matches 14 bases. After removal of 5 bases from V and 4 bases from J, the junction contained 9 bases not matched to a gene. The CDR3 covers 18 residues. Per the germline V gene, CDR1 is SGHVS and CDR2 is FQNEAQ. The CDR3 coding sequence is TGTGCCAGCAGCACGTCCGGGACTAGCGGGAGTGGCACCGGGGAGCTGTTTTTT. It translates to CASSTSGTSGSGTGELFF.

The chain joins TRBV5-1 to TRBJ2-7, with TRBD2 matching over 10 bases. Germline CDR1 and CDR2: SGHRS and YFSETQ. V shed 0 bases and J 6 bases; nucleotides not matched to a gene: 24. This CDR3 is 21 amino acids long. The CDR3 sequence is CASSLAHGEARKSGRAGEQYF. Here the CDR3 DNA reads TGCGCCAGCAGCTTGGCCCACGGGGAGGCTAGAAAAAGCGGGAGGGCCGGCGAGCAGTACTTC.

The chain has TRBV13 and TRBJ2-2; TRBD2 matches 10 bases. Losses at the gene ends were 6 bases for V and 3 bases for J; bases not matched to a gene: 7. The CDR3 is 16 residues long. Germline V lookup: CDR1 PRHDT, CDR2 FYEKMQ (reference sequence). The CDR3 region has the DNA TGTGCCAGCAGTTCTACTAGCGGGACGTACACCGGGGAGCTGTTTTTT. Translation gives CASSSTSGTYTGELFF.

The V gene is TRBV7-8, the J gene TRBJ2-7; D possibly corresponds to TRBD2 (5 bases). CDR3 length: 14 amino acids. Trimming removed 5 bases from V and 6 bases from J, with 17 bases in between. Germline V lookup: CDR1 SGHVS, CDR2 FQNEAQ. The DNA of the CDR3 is TGTGCCAGCAGCATAAGATTAGCGATGGGCGAGCAGTACTTC. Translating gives CASSIRLAMGEQYF.